The 7 T cell receptor beta chains listed next were all sequenced from one sample in a study of CD8 T cells in ankylosing spondylitis. TCRdb recomputed calls from the 5' RACE reads with MiXCR, one row per CDR3 protein. The sample consists of approximately 540,000 distinct CDR3 sequences, 10% to 15% of them appearing once. Their target antigens are unknown. Notes on the study in general: What appeared characteristic of ankylosing spondylitis blood was a TCR beta motif of several highly homologous variants.

Sequencing was carried out using blood, either unsorted or a sorted T cell fraction (not recorded which). The receptors come from a male donor with ankylosing spondylitis.

The V gene is TRBV5-1, the J gene TRBJ1-3; no clear D. The CDR3 length is 17 residues. The V and J ends lost 1 base and 2 bases respectively, with 16 bases between them. Germline values: CDR1 SGHRS, CDR2 YFSETQ. The CDR3 DNA reads TGCGCCAGCAGCTTGTTAATTGTAGTACGAACTGGAAACACCATATATTTT. It yields the protein CASSLLIVVRTGNTIYF.

V is TRBV10-1 and J is TRBJ2-1; TRBD1 matches 7 bases. Germline V gene sequence: CDR1 WNHNN, CDR2 SYGVQD (reference sequence). V was pared by 5 bases and J by 3 bases, with 13 bases of the junction left unmatched. The CDR3 has 17 amino acids. The CDR3: CASSSPGSAGGYNEQFF. The CDR3 nucleotides read TGCGCCAGCAGTTCTCCCGGTTCGGCAGGGGGCTACAATGAGCAGTTCTTC.

The rearrangement joins TRBV6-1 to TRBJ1-5; perhaps TRBD1 as D (6 bases). The V and J ends lost 8 bases and 6 bases respectively, with 14 bases between them. This CDR3 contains 13 residues. The germline V gene has CDR1 MNHNS and CDR2 SASEGT. The CDR3 region is CASSQGGVQPQHF. CDR3 DNA: TGTGCCAGCTCACAAGGGGGGGTTCAGCCCCAGCATTTT.

The chain combines TRBV29-1 with TRBJ2-2; D remains unclear. There are 14 residues in the CDR3. The germline CDR1 and CDR2 sequences are SQVTM and ANQGSEA. Trimming left V 3 bases short and J 5 bases short, with 13 bases between. CDR3 in amino acids: CSVDVGKQTGELFF. CDR3 DNA: TGCAGCGTTGACGTCGGTAAGCAGACCGGGGAGCTGTTTTTT.

This clonotype was seen a handful of times. This rearrangement joins TRBV10-3 to TRBJ2-3, with D perhaps TRBD2 (6 bases). CDR1 and CDR2 from the germline V gene are ENHRY and SYGVKD. This CDR3 is built from 14 residues. The V end was cut by 10 bases, the J end by 2 bases, with 16 bases between. CDR3 nucleotide sequence: TGTGCCAGCGCCCGGGACTCGCACACAGATACGCAGTATTTT. Translating gives CASARDSHTDTQYF.

V usage is TRBV6-1 and J usage is TRBJ2-7, with D maybe TRBD2 (5 bases). The germline gives CDR1 MNHNS, CDR2 SASEGT. The CDR3 totals 14 residues. V lost 1 base to trimming and J lost 6 bases, with 13 bases between them. This chain's CDR3 is CASSEGPARAEQYV. The CDR3 bases are TGTGCCAGCAGTGAAGGCCCAGCGAGGGCCGAGCAGTACGTC.

This clonotype was seen ten or more times. The chain carries TRBV3-1 and TRBJ2-5; D might be TRBD1 (5 bases). Germline V gene sequence: CDR1 LGHDT, CDR2 YNNKEL (reference sequence). V lost 0 bases, J lost 5 bases, and 13 bases lay in between. The CDR3 covers 15 residues. The CDR3 here is CASSQDGQGRETQYF. As DNA, the CDR3 is TGTGCCAGCAGCCAAGATGGTCAGGGCCGTGAGACCCAGTACTTC.